A selection of T cell receptor beta chains follows, all from one sample in a study of blood T cell repertoires in COVID-19. This table comes from immunoSEQ multiplex PCR, and its TCRdb copy is limited to in-frame clones, with some not included. The table records roughly 58,000 clones, more than 80% of them present only once. The material sequenced was peripheral blood. The receptors here all came from a man aged 55 to 70 with COVID-19, enrolled during active disease. Each CDR3 is given without its conserved first and last residue. Each record gives: J gene, V gene, CDR3 protein.

TRBJ2-3 | TRBV6-5 | ASSRAGTSTDTQY
TRBJ1-4 | TRBV6-2/TRBV6-3 | ASSYSSATGDEKLF
TRBJ2-7 | TRBV6-5 | ASSSRDYYEQY
TRBJ2-7 | TRBV29-1 | SAEVPGTGIVEQY
TRBJ1-1 | TRBV3-1/TRBV3-2 | ASTTPQNTEAF
TRBJ1-2 | TRBV5-6 | ASSTSGGHNYGYT
TRBJ1-2 | TRBV10-3 | AISIQKQGPYGYT
TRBJ2-3 | TRBV9 | ASREGAGSNTDTQY
TRBJ1-3 | TRBV11-3 | ASSLGGNGNTIY
TRBJ1-6 | TRBV7-3 | ASSLTFRETLH
TRBJ2-1 | TRBV5-5 | ASSPGTGGNEQF